This T cell receptor (beta chain) was sequenced for a study of regulatory T cells in long-lasting Graves disease. Study-wide context: Positivity for TSH receptor antibodies plus over 5 years of antithyroid drugs meant persistent Graves' disease.

Time point here: persistent/refractory GD, antithyroid drugs over 5 years with positive TRAb. From RNA extracted from PBMCs, the TCR library was made. Of note for this clonotype: Its antigen is currently unknown.

The CDR3 length is 14 residues. Per germline, CDR1 MNHGY and CDR2 SVAAGI. The V end was cut by 3 bases, the J end by 0 bases, with 7 bases between. Study results and limitations: A greater number of public clonotypes (approximately 2,700) was shared by persistent patients than by new patients (approximately 880). TRBV28, TRBJ1-2 and TRBJ2-5 emerged as the favored segments in persistent disease. TCR diversity was lower in persistent than newly diagnosed Graves' disease.

Researchers made TCR beta libraries by using iRepertoire HTBI primers and running Arm-PCR on CDR3 regions. TCRdb itself ran the multiplex PCR reads through MiXCR, one entry per CDR3 protein. The sample has roughly 450,000 distinct CDR3 sequences, less than 25% seen once. This clonotype originated in a female donor with Graves disease. The chain combines TRBV6-9 with TRBJ2-3; D is undetermined. Sequenced material: peripheral blood mononuclear cells (PBMCs), taken when the disease was refractory, from a patient treated with antithyroid drugs. For the CDR3, the DNA is TGTGCCAGCAGTTACTCTGCCAGCACAGATACGCAGTATTTT. Translating it yields CASSYSASTDTQYF.